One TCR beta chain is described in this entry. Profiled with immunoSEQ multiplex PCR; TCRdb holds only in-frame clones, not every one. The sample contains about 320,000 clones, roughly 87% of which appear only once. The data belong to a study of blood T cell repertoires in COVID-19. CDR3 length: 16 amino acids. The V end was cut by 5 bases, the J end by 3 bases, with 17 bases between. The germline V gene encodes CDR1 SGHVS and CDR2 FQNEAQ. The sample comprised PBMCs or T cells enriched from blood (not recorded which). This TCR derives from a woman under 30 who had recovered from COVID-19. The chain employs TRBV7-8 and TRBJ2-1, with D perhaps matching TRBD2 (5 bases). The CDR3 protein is CASSPVRDSYYNEQFF. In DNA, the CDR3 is TGTGCCAGCAGCCCGGTACGGGATTCCTACTACAATGAGCAGTTCTTC.